The T cell receptor beta chain under discussion was sequenced for a study of cytomegalovirus exposure and HLA in healthy donors. Study-wide points: The dataset shows that most TCR sequences were rare, while some public TCRs occurred in many donors. Subsequent analysis of the roughly 120 validation repertoires found a tendency for first-cohort TCR clusters to co-occur. Among TCR beta chains, those listed as cytomegalovirus-associated numbered about 160.

On this clone: What it binds is not known.

The CDR3 runs 14 residues. V lost 6 bases and J lost 7; bases outside the gene matches: 11. In germline, CDR1 is SNHLY, CDR2 FYNNEI. The method was immunoSEQ multiplex PCR; TCRdb's version includes in-frame clones alone and lacks a portion of them. The sample includes fewer than 200,000 clones, 85% to 90% of them seen just once. The source material was PBMCs. The receptor was derived from a woman under 40 in good health and CMV-seronegative. The chain is built from TRBV2 and TRBJ1-2; TRBD1 matches at 7 bases. Here the CDR3 reads CASSRTGEVFGYTF. The CDR3 nucleotides read TGTGCCAGCAGCCGTACAGGGGAAGTTTTTGGCTACACCTTC.